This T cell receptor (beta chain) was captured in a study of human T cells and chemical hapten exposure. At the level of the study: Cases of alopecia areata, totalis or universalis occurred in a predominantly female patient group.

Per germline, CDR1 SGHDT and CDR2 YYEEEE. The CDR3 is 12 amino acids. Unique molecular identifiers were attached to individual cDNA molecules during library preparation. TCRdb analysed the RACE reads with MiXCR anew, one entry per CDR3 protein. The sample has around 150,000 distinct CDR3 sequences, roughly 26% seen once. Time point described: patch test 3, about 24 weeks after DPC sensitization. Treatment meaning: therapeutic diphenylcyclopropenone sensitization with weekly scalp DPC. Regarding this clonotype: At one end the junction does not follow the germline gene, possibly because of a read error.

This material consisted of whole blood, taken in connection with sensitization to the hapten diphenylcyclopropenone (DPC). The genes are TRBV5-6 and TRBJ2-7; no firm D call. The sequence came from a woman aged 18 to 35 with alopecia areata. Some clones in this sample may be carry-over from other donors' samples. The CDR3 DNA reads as TGTGCCAGCAGCATCAGCTCCTACGAGCAGAACTTC. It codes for CASSISSYEQNF. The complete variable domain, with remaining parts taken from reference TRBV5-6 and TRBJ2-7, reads DAGVTQSPTHLIKTRGQQVTLRCSPKSGHDTVSWYQQALGQGPQFIFQYYEEEERQRGNFPDRFSGHQFPNYSSELNVNALLLGDSALYLCASSISSYEQNFGPGTRLTVT.